This TCR beta chain originates from a study of T cells in Graves' hyperthyroidism and ophthalmopathy. Study observations and caveats: Ophthalmopathy cases were set apart from stable hyperthyroidism by a 13 V-J model. Researchers found most expanded thyroid clonotypes above 0.001 in blood as well.

In its sample, this clonotype was seen a few times. What it binds is unknown. Exclusions: uncontrolled infection, other autoimmune disease, pregnancy, lactation. PBMCs stemmed from over 7.5 ml fresh peripheral blood. The investigators amplified TCR beta CDR3 regions from RNA transcripts. First-round RT-PCR with HTBI primers amplified the TCR CDR3 region. In TCRdb, the multiplex PCR reads were re-called with MiXCR into one record per CDR3 protein. The repertoire holds roughly 500,000 distinct CDR3 sequences, with approximately 24% as singletons. The CDR3 contains 14 residues. Trimming took 2 bases from V and 5 from J, leaving 12 bases between them. CDR1 is MNHNS, CDR2 SASEGT, per germline.

The sequencing input was blood. The J gene is TRBJ1-1, the V gene TRBV6-1; possible D gene TRBD1, 5 bases. The clonotype was recovered from a woman aged 30 to 39 with Graves' ophthalmopathy. CDR3 DNA sequence: TGTGCCAGCAGTGAAAGGCAGGGCAGGACTGAAGCTTTCTTT. This codes for CASSERQGRTEAFF.